This entry concerns a single TCR beta chain. The data are from a study of regulatory T cells in long-lasting Graves disease. V dropped 2 bases and J dropped 7; count of bases not matched to a gene: 3. The CDR3 runs to 15 residues. The germline gives CDR1 MNHEY, CDR2 SVGAGI. HTBI primers from iRepertoire and Arm-PCR of CDR3 regions yielded the TCR beta libraries. Each CDR3 protein is one row after TCRdb ran MiXCR on the multiplex PCR reads. The sample records over 450,000 distinct CDR3 sequences, 12% being singletons. Time point denoted: newly diagnosed GD, antithyroid drugs for less than 3 months. After RNA was extracted from PBMCs, the TCR library was made from it. The collection involved drawing 8 to 9 milliliters of peripheral blood into EDTA tubes. The data also belong to a second study, concerning T cells in Graves' hyperthyroidism and ophthalmopathy. From that second work: Based on clinical symptoms, serum thyroxine and TRAb, thyroid ultrasound and orbital computed tomography, diagnoses were reached.

The source was peripheral blood mononuclear cells (PBMCs), collected at new diagnosis, from a patient treated with antithyroid drugs. This clonotype was obtained from a young woman with Graves disease. This chain links TRBV6-5 with TRBJ1-6, with TRBD1 matching 9 bases. As DNA, the CDR3 is TGTGCCAGCAGTTACGGGACAGGGTTAAATTCACCCCTCCACTTT. Its protein product is CASSYGTGLNSPLHF.